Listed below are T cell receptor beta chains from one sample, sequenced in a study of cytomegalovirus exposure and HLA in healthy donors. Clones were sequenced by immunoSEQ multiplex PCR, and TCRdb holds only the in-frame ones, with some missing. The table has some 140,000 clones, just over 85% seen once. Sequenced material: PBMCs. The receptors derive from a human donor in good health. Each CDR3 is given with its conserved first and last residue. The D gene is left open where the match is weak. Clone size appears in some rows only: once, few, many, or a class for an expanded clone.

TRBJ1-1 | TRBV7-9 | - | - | CASSFDGHRGTEAFF | TGTGCCAGCAGCTTCGACGGTCATAGGGGCACTGAAGCTTTCTTT
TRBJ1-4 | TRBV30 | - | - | CAWSVKGVSEKLFF | TGTGCCTGGAGTGTGAAGGGGGTTAGTGAAAAACTGTTTTTT
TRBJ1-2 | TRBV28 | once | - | CASSLGQVDYGYTF | TGTGCCAGCAGTTTAGGGCAGGTCGACTATGGCTACACCTTC
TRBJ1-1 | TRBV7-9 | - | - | CASSPRWGDHTEAFF | TGTGCCAGCAGCCCACGTTGGGGGGATCACACTGAAGCTTTCTTT
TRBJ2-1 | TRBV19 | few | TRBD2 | CASSLLAGHNEQFF | TGTGCCAGTAGTCTATTAGCGGGACACAATGAGCAGTTCTTC
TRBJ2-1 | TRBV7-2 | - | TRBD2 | CASRRLAGGPNEQFF | TGTGCCAGCAGAAGACTAGCGGGGGGGCCGAATGAGCAGTTCTTC
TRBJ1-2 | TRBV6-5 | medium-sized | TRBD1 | CASSTRTGRAYGYTF | TGTGCCAGCAGTACACGGACAGGTCGGGCCTATGGCTACACCTTC
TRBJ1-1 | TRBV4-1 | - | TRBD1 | CASSRGQGGLGTEAFF | TGCGCCAGCAGCCGCGGACAGGGGGGTTTGGGCACTGAAGCTTTCTTT
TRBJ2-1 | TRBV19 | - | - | CASSTPQISYNEQFF | TGTGCCAGTAGTACCCCACAAATTTCCTACAATGAGCAGTTCTTC
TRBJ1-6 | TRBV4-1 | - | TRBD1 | CASSQDIQGGSPLHF | TGCGCCAGCAGCCAAGATATACAGGGGGGTTCACCCCTCCACTTT
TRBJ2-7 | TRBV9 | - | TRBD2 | CASSADDGGGENIIIYEQYF | TGTGCCAGCAGCGCAGACGACGGGGGGGGCGAGAATATAATAATCTACGAGCAGTACTTC
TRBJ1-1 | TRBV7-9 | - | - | CASSPLDGTEAFF | TGTGCCAGCAGCCCCCTAGATGGGACTGAAGCTTTCTTT
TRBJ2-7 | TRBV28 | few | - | CASLASVGDLTYEQYF | TGTGCCAGCCTAGCGTCCGTGGGGGACCTAACCTACGAGCAGTACTTC
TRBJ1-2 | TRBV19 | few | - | CASSIFTSGTYGYTF | TGTGCCAGTAGTATTTTCACCTCAGGAACCTATGGCTACACCTTC
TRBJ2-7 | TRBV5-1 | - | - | CASSFGGVGSYEQYF | TGCGCCAGCAGCTTCGGGGGAGTAGGGTCATACGAGCAGTACTTC
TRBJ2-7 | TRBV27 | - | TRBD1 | CASSVKTGETYEQYF | TGTGCCAGCAGCGTGAAGACAGGGGAGACCTACGAGCAGTACTTC
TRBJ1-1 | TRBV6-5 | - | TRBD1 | CASSGDRGYTEAFF | TGTGCCAGCAGTGGCGACAGGGGCTACACTGAAGCTTTCTTT
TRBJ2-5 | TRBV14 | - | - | CASSQQTSFVGTQYF | TGTGCCAGCAGCCAACAAACTAGCTTTGTCGGGACCCAGTACTTC
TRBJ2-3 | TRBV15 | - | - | CATSSKRANTDTQYF | TGTGCCACCAGCAGTAAGCGGGCGAACACAGATACGCAGTATTTT
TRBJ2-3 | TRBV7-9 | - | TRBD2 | CASSLPLRLAGKSDTQYF | TGTGCCAGCAGCTTACCTTTAAGACTAGCGGGAAAGTCGGATACGCAGTATTTT
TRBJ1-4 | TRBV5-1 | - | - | CASSRQPNEKLFF | TGCGCCAGCAGTCGACAGCCTAATGAAAAACTGTTTTTT
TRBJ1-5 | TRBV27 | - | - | CASSHLGGNQPQHF | TGTGCCAGCAGTCATCTTGGGGGGAATCAGCCCCAGCATTTT
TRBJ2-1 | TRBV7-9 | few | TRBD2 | CASSPSGVQHNEQFF | TGTGCCAGCAGCCCGAGCGGGGTTCAGCACAATGAGCAGTTCTTC
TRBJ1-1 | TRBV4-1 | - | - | CASSQDPGLWTEAFF | TGCGCCAGCAGCCAAGATCCGGGATTATGGACTGAAGCTTTCTTT
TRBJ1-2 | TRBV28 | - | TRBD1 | CASTSGGADYGYTF | TGTGCCAGCACCTCAGGGGGCGCCGACTATGGCTACACCTTC
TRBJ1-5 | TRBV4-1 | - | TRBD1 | CASSQDGTGAVQPQHF | TGCGCCAGCAGCCAAGACGGGACAGGGGCCGTTCAGCCCCAGCATTTT
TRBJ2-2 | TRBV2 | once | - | CASSSRGGPAPGELFF | TGTGCCAGCAGCTCTCGCGGGGGCCCCGCACCAGGGGAGCTGTTTTTT
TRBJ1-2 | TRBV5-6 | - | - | CASSLDRVGYTF | TGTGCCAGCAGCTTGGACAGGGTAGGCTACACCTTC
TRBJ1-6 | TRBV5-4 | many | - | CASSLSVVSPLHF | TGTGCCAGCAGCTTGAGCGTTGTATCACCCCTCCACTTT
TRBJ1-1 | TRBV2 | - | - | CASKVRENTEAFF | TGTGCCAGCAAGGTCAGGGAAAACACTGAAGCTTTCTTT